Given below is one T cell receptor beta chain in context. Constant-region reverse primers amplified full-length variable regions, followed by semi-nested Nested Universal Primer A PCR. TCRdb reanalysed the 5' RACE reads using MiXCR and keeps one entry per CDR3 protein. The sample shows roughly 52,000 distinct CDR3 sequences, approximately 17% of them seen only once. Purified naive CD4+ T cells were depleted of CD25+ Tregs. The CDR3 has 12 residues. After removal of 10 bases from V and 3 bases from J, the junction contained 5 bases not matched to a gene. Germline CDR1 SGHTA, CDR2 FQGNSA. The rearrangement uses TRBV7-2 and TRBJ2-7; TRBD1 matches 8 bases. This sequence originates from a female donor with breast cancer. The sample taken for sequencing was naive CD4+ T cells sorted from blood. Noted subset: naive CD4+ T cells, CD4+CD45RA+CD25-. CDR3 loop: CATRQGNYEQYF. The CDR3 DNA sequence: TGTGCCACCAGACAGGGGAACTACGAGCAGTACTTC. The whole variable domain, remainder taken from reference TRBV7-2 and TRBJ2-7, is GAGVSQSPSNKVTEKGKDVELRCDPISGHTALYWYRQSLGQGLEFLIYFQGNSAPDKSGLPSDRFSAERTGGSVSTLTIQRTQQEDSAVYLCATRQGNYEQYFGPGTRLTVT.